This TCR beta chain is from a study of cytomegalovirus exposure and HLA in healthy donors. When sampled, the donors appeared nominally healthy, though they likely had unrecorded immune exposures. This CDR3 is built from 14 residues. Germline V gene sequence: CDR1 MGHRA, CDR2 YSYEKL. Trimming left V 3 bases short and J 4 bases short, with 11 bases between. This clone was observed a few times. Its target is not known. Primers included in the PCR were 60 Vbeta and 13 Jbeta primers. The data were produced by immunoSEQ multiplex PCR, yet TCRdb's version contains in-frame clones alone and is incomplete. The sample yields 100,000 to 150,000 clones, 65% to 90% seen once. Study-wide results and limits: High specificity and sensitivity for cytomegalovirus status were reported for the classifier. Analysis performed later showed TCR beta chains linked to HLA being more clonally expanded than equally common others. As a later analysis showed, a missense DCLRE1C variant was linked to trimming of TCR beta V- and J-genes.

The receptor was isolated from a man aged 50-59 years in good health and CMV-seronegative. Sequenced: PBMCs. The chain combines TRBV4-1 with TRBJ2-3; D might be TRBD2 (6 bases). The CDR3: CASSQGGLPDTQYF. The CDR3 nucleotides are TGCGCCAGCAGCCAGGGGGGACTTCCAGATACGCAGTATTTT.